Here is one T cell receptor (beta chain) with its context. Assay: immunoSEQ multiplex PCR; the TCRdb copy retains only in-frame clones and omits some. The sample lists under 600,000 clones, about 97% occurring once. This record comes from a study of shared clonotypes between healthy human individuals. This CDR3 region has 15 residues. With V trimmed by 4 bases and J by 12 bases, 12 bases remained unmatched. Germline CDR1 and CDR2: SGHRS and YFSETQ. V is TRBV5-1 and J is TRBJ2-1; 11 nucleotides match TRBD2. Sequenced material: naive CD4+ T cells sorted from blood. Subset noted: CD45RA+ positively selected. The clonotype originates from a young woman in good health. DNA of the CDR3: TGCGCCAGCAGCCCGGCCGGGACTAGCGGTTTAGTGCAGTTCTTC. Translating it yields CASSPAGTSGLVQFF.